The 29 T cell receptor beta chains below come from one sample, sequenced in a study of identical twins (dated by TCRdb to 2016 to 2017). Library preparation used 5' RACE. Sequencing was carried out with an Illumina HiSeq 2000. TCRdb cleaned the public reads at Q25 with fastp, built clones with MiXCR and kept in-frame beta chains. Rows with one shared CDR3 protein collapse into an entry with the most common genes and DNA. Present in this sample are around 1.7 million distinct CDR3 sequences, around 29% of which were seen just once. The ten biggest clones cover about 0.27% of the sample. The sequenced material came from cord blood. Source of these receptors: a newborn girl in good health.

The chain has TRBV7-2 and TRBJ2-3, with TRBD2 as a possible D gene (6 bases). The CDR3 covers 16 residues. Germline V CDR1 and CDR2: SGHTA, FQGNSA. V gave up 2 bases and J gave up 1 base, with 13 bases separating them. The CDR3 DNA sequence: TGTGCCAGCAGCTTATACTCGGGGACTCGCACAGATACGCAGTATTTT. Its protein product is CASSLYSGTRTDTQYF.

This clonotype was seen a handful of times. The chain employs TRBV20-1 and TRBJ2-3; no reliable D call. Germline lookup yields CDR1 DFQATT and CDR2 SNEGSKA (reference sequence). Trimming stripped 3 bases from V and 2 bases from J, with 12 bases between. The CDR3 has 14 amino acids. The CDR3 nucleotides are TGCAGTGCTAGCATGGCAGGATCCACAGATACGCAGTATTTT. This codes for CSASMAGSTDTQYF.

This chain uses TRBV28 with TRBJ1-3; TRBD1 might be the D (6 bases). The CDR3 consists of 13 residues. Germline CDR1 reads MDHEN; CDR2 reads SYDVKM. V was pared by 8 bases and J by 0 bases, with 8 bases between. The CDR3 protein is CASVDSSGNTIYF. The DNA of the CDR3 is TGTGCCAGCGTGGACAGCTCTGGAAACACCATATATTTT.

The J gene is TRBJ2-7, the V gene TRBV3-1; TRBD1 aligns across 7 bases. CDR1 and CDR2 from the germline V gene are LGHDT and YNNKEL (reference sequence). The CDR3 sequence is 15 residues long. V shed 3 bases, J shed 4 bases, and the junction held 9 bases outside the gene matches. In nucleotides, the CDR3 is TGTGCCAGCAGCCAGCCAGGGGGTATGGCTTACGAGCAGTACTTC. Residues: CASSQPGGMAYEQYF.

This clonotype showed up just a few times. The rearrangement uses TRBV4-1 and TRBJ1-1; D remains ambiguous. The CDR3 extends over 15 amino acids. Germline CDR1 MGHRA, CDR2 YSYEKL. The V end was cut by 0 bases, the J end by 5 bases, with 13 bases between. Here the CDR3 reads CASSQDVGRRTEAFF. CDR3 nucleotides: TGCGCCAGCAGCCAAGATGTTGGGCGCCGGACTGAAGCTTTCTTT.

This clonotype was found a few times. This rearrangement joins TRBV20-1 to TRBJ2-7; the match to TRBD2 covers 9 bases. Germline V gene lookup returns CDR1 DFQATT and CDR2 SNEGSKA (reference sequence). The CDR3 has 13 residues. With V trimmed by 5 bases and J by 1 base, 3 bases remained unmatched. CDR3 amino acids: CSARTSVSYEQYF. CDR3 DNA: TGCAGTGCTCGGACTAGCGTATCCTACGAGCAGTACTTC.

This rearrangement joins TRBV9 to TRBJ2-1; D assignment may be TRBD1 or TRBD2 (5 bases each). Germline V lookup: CDR1 SGDLS, CDR2 YYNGEE. The CDR3 extends over 16 amino acids. Trimming removed 5 bases at V and 7 bases at J, with 22 bases between. The CDR3 loop is CASRALRGAIRNEQFF. CDR3 nucleotides: TGTGCCAGCAGGGCCCTTCGAGGGGCGATTAGGAATGAGCAGTTCTTC.

The chain links TRBV29-1 to TRBJ2-1; D is perhaps TRBD2 (6 bases). Germline V gives CDR1 SQVTM, CDR2 ANQGSEA. Trimming pared 7 bases from V and 10 bases from J, leaving 14 bases between. The CDR3 totals 11 residues. CDR3 sequence (DNA): TGCAGCGGACGGGAGTCGCACGAGCAGTTCTTC. Amino acid sequence: CSGRESHEQFF.

In nucleotides, the CDR3 is TGTGCCAGCAGCGAAGGCAGGAGCGGCTACACCTTC. Its translation: CASSEGRSGYTF. The chain carries TRBV3-1 and TRBJ1-2, with D uncertain. The CDR3 has 12 amino acids. Germline CDR1 LGHDT, CDR2 YNNKEL (reference sequence). The V end lost 5 bases, the J end lost 8 bases, and 12 bases lay between the germline ends.

The chain employs TRBV21-1 and TRBJ2-5; the DNA was not used to check the table's D call, TRBD2. TRBV21-1 is a known pseudogene. There are 15 residues in the CDR3. The CDR3 nucleotides are TGTGCCAGCAGCAAAGATAGGGCACTTCAAGAGACCCAGTACTTC. Residues: CASSKDRALQETQYF.

This clonotype was seen a few times. This chain links TRBV25-1 with TRBJ1-4; D is undetermined. CDR3 size: 12 residues. From germline, CDR1 is MGHDK and CDR2 SYGVNS. V was trimmed by 4 bases and J by 7 bases, leaving 7 bases between them. CDR3 loop: CASSGAVEKLFF. The CDR3 nucleotides are TGTGCCAGCAGTGGGGCCGTTGAAAAACTGTTTTTT.

This clonotype showed up many times. CDR3 in DNA: TGTGCCAGCAGCCCTCCCGGGACTAGCCAGGCCGATACGCAGTATTTT. As protein: CASSPPGTSQADTQYF. V and J are TRBV3-1 and TRBJ2-3; 9 bases fit TRBD2. V lost 4 bases, J lost 6 bases, and 11 bases stayed unmatched. Germline V CDR1 and CDR2: LGHDT, YNNKEL (reference sequence). This CDR3 region has 16 residues.

This clonotype was observed once. An end of the junction differs from the germline gene, which may be a read error. The rearrangement links TRBV2 to TRBJ2-5, with 10 bases matching TRBD2. There are 16 residues in the CDR3. The germline CDR1 and CDR2 sequences are SNHLY and FYNNEI. The CDR3: CASGLTSGIIKEAQYF. CDR3 coding DNA: TGTGCCAGCGGCCTTACTAGCGGGATTATTAAAGAGGCCCAGTACTTC.

The chain carries TRBV19 and TRBJ2-1; D possibly corresponds to TRBD2 (5 bases). The CDR3 runs to 13 residues. With 7 bases removed from V and 5 bases from J, the gap between germline ends came to 12 bases. The germline V gene encodes CDR1 LNHDA and CDR2 SQIVND (reference sequence). The DNA for the CDR3 is TGTGCCAGTACCCTTACTAGGGACAATGAGCAGTTCTTC. Its translation: CASTLTRDNEQFF.

The gene calls are TRBV5-6 and TRBJ2-7; either TRBD1 or TRBD2 may fit D (5 bases each). In germline, CDR1 is SGHDT, CDR2 YYEEEE. Trimming pared 7 bases from V and 5 bases from J, leaving 16 bases between. The CDR3 extends over 13 amino acids. CDR3: CASHTGTDNEQYF. CDR3 DNA: TGTGCCAGCCACACCGGGACGGATAACGAGCAGTACTTC.

This clonotype was seen once. The chain employs TRBV6-2 or TRBV6-3 and TRBJ1-1, with 8 bases that match TRBD1. CDR1 MNHEY and CDR2 SVGEGT come from the germline V gene. The CDR3 covers 15 residues. V gave up 6 bases and J gave up 1 base; unmatched junction bases: 7. The CDR3 loop is CASRSGGTGNTEAFF. The CDR3 DNA sequence: TGTGCCAGCAGGTCAGGGGGCACGGGGAACACTGAAGCTTTCTTT.

This clonotype was seen a handful of times. The CDR3 is CASTSVRQGPYEQYF. DNA for the CDR3: TGTGCCAGCACTTCCGTCAGACAGGGCCCCTACGAGCAGTACTTC. The chain carries TRBV27 and TRBJ2-7, with 7 bases aligning to TRBD1. V shed 7 bases and J 2 bases; nucleotides not matched to a gene: 11. Germline V gene lookup returns CDR1 MNHEY and CDR2 SMNVEV (reference sequence). The CDR3 has 15 residues.

The rearrangement uses TRBV27 and TRBJ2-1, with 7 bases identical to TRBD1. Per the germline V gene, CDR1 is MNHEY and CDR2 is SMNVEV (reference sequence). This CDR3 contains 14 residues. Losses at the gene ends were 2 bases for V and 6 bases for J; bases not matched to a gene: 4. DNA of the CDR3: TGTGCCAGCAGTTTACGTCGGGACAGCAATGAGCAGTTCTTC. Translation: CASSLRRDSNEQFF.

V is TRBV20-1 and J is TRBJ2-3; 9 bases fit TRBD2. The CDR3 consists of 15 residues. The ends lost 3 bases at V and 2 bases at J; junction bases unmatched: 6. Germline assignment: CDR1 DFQATT and CDR2 SNEGSKA (reference sequence). The CDR3 sequence is CSASEASGITDTQYF. The CDR3 nucleotides read TGCAGTGCTAGTGAGGCTAGCGGGATCACAGATACGCAGTATTTT.

The chain is built from TRBV12-5 and TRBJ2-5; perhaps TRBD2 as D (5 bases). The V and J ends lost 3 bases and 11 bases respectively, with 10 bases between them. The germline CDR1 and CDR2 sequences are LGHNT and FRNRAP. This CDR3 region has 11 residues. In nucleotides, the CDR3 is TGTGCTAGTGGTTTTGGGAGAGAGCAGTACTTC. This codes for CASGFGREQYF.

J is TRBJ1-4 and V is TRBV20-1; D possibly corresponds to TRBD1 (6 bases). The length of the CDR3 is 17 residues. Germline V gene lookup returns CDR1 DFQATT and CDR2 SNEGSKA (reference sequence). V dropped 0 bases and J dropped 5 bases, with 19 bases sitting between them. As DNA, the CDR3 is TGCAGTGCTAGAGATTGGACCCCCGGGACAATAAATGAAAAACTGTTTTTT. This gives the protein CSARDWTPGTINEKLFF.

V and J are TRBV20-1 and TRBJ2-7, with 7 bases aligning to TRBD2. From germline, CDR1 is DFQATT and CDR2 SNEGSKA (reference sequence). The CDR3 runs 14 residues. Losses at the gene ends were 5 bases for V and 2 bases for J; bases not matched to a gene: 9. The CDR3, as DNA: TGCAGTGCTCAGGATAGCAGCGGGGCCTACGAGCAGTACTTC. It translates to CSAQDSSGAYEQYF.

This clonotype showed up just a few times. This chain uses TRBV28 with TRBJ1-1; D is possibly TRBD1 (6 bases). Germline V lookup: CDR1 MDHEN, CDR2 SYDVKM. V dropped 5 bases and J dropped 5 bases, with 18 bases sitting between them. CDR3 length equals 15 residues. The CDR3 is CASSLRTGIGTEAFF. The CDR3 bases are TGTGCCAGCAGTCTCAGAACAGGGATAGGAACTGAAGCTTTCTTT.

The J gene is TRBJ1-6, the V gene TRBV20-1, with 8 bases fitting TRBD1. V was clipped by 3 bases and J by 8 bases; unmatched bases: 12. Germline V gene sequence: CDR1 DFQATT, CDR2 SNEGSKA (reference sequence). This CDR3 is 16 amino acids long. CDR3 nucleotides: TGCAGTGCTAGGGTCCTCCGACAGGGACAGGATTCACCCCTCCACTTT. Encoded protein: CSARVLRQGQDSPLHF.

The table lists this clonotype with a count of one. The V gene is TRBV20-1, the J gene TRBJ2-3; 8 bases are shared with TRBD2. The CDR3 runs 16 residues. The junction had 5 bases not matched to a gene; V was cut back by 0 bases and J by 0 bases. CDR1 and CDR2 (germline): DFQATT, SNEGSKA (reference sequence). CDR3 region: CSARDGAGESTDTQYF. In DNA, the CDR3 is TGCAGTGCTAGAGATGGAGCGGGAGAGAGCACAGATACGCAGTATTTT.

At least ten counts were recorded for this clonotype. This sequence joins TRBV29-1 and TRBJ2-7; D is perhaps TRBD1 (5 bases). This CDR3 is 13 amino acids long. Trimming took 4 bases from V and 0 from J, leaving 10 bases between them. CDR1 and CDR2 from the germline V gene are SQVTM and ANQGSEA. CDR3 region: CSVARDNSYEQYF. The CDR3 DNA is TGCAGCGTTGCCAGGGATAACTCCTACGAGCAGTACTTC.

The chain has TRBV9 and TRBJ2-3; perhaps TRBD1 as D (5 bases). This CDR3 has 19 residues. Trimming stripped 0 bases from V and 0 bases from J, with 20 bases between. Germline V CDR1 and CDR2: SGDLS, YYNGEE. CDR3 amino acids: CASSVAPLQAVASTDTQYF. In DNA form, the CDR3 reads TGTGCCAGCAGCGTAGCCCCGTTACAGGCGGTTGCTAGCACAGATACGCAGTATTTT.

This clonotype was detected a few times. The rearrangement links TRBV9 to TRBJ1-2, with D tentatively TRBD1 (5 bases). V lost 2 bases to trimming and J lost 5 bases, with 19 bases between them. From germline, CDR1 is SGDLS and CDR2 YYNGEE. This CDR3 contains 16 residues. The CDR3 region is CASSVGAGRAAYGYTF. As DNA, the CDR3 is TGTGCCAGCAGCGTTGGGGCTGGTCGGGCAGCTTATGGCTACACCTTC.

The chain employs TRBV2 and TRBJ1-5; 8 bases fit TRBD1. Germline CDR1 and CDR2: SNHLY and FYNNEI. V shed 6 bases, J shed 0 bases, and the junction held 4 bases outside the gene matches. The CDR3 loop spans 15 amino acids. The CDR3 DNA is TGTGCCAGCAGCGGACAGGGAGGTAGCAATCAGCCCCAGCATTTT. The encoded protein is CASSGQGGSNQPQHF.